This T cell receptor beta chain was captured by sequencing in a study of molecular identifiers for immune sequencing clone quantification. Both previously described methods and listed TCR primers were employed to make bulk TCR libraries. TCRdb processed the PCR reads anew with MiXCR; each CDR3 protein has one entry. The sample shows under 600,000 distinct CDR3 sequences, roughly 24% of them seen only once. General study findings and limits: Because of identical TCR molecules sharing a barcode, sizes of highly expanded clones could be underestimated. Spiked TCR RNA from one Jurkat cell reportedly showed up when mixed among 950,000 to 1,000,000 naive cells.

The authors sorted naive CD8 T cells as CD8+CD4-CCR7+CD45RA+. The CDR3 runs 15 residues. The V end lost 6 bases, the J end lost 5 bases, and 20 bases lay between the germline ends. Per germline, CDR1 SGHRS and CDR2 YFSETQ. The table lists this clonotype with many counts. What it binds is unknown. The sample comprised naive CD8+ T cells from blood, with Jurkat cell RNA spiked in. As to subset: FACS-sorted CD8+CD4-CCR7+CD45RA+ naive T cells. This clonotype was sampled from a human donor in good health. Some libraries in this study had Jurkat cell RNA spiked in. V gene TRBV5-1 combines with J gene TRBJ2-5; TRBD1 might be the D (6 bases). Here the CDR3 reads CASIPGTGWVETQYF. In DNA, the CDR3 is TGCGCCAGCATCCCCGGAACAGGGTGGGTGGAGACCCAGTACTTC.